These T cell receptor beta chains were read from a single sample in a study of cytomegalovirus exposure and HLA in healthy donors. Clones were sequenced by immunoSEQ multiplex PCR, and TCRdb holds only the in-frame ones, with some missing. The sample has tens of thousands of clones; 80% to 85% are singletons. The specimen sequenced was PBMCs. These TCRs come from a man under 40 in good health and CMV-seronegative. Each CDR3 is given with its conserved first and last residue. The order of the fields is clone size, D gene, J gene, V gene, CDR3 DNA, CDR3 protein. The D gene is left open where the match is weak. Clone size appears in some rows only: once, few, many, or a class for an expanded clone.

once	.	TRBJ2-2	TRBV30	TGTGCCTGGAAAGGGGCTCGCGTCACCGGGGAGCTGTTTTTT	CAWKGARVTGELFF
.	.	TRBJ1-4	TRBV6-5	TGTGCCAGCAGTTACTCTAGGGGTGAAAAACTGTTTTTT	CASSYSRGEKLFF
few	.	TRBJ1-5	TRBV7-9	TGTGCCAGCAGCCCTAGGTCCGACAATCAGCCCCAGCATTTT	CASSPRSDNQPQHF
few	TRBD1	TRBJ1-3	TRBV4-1	TGCGCCAGCAGCCTCCTGCCAAGAGTCAGCAGGGGGTCTGGAAACACCATATATTTT	CASSLLPRVSRGSGNTIYF
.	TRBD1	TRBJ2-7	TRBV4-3	TGCGCCAGCAGCCAAGGGACAGGGAAATACGAGCAGTACTTC	CASSQGTGKYEQYF
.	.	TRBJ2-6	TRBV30	TGTGCCTCTACAGGGACCTCTGGGGCCAACGTCCTGACTTTC	CASTGTSGANVLTF
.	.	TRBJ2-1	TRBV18	TGTGCCAGCTCAACCGACAGATACAATGAGCAGTTCTTC	CASSTDRYNEQFF
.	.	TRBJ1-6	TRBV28	TGTGCCAGCAGCGGTCCAGGGGAATATTCACCCCTCCACTTT	CASSGPGEYSPLHF
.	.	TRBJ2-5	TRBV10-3	TGTGCCATCAGCCCACAGGGACAAGAGACCCAGTACTTC	CAISPQGQETQYF
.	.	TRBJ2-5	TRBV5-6	TGTGCCAGCAGCTTGGGAGGGTTCGGCGAGACCCAGTACTTC	CASSLGGFGETQYF
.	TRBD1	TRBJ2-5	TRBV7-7	TGTGCTAGCAGCTTGGGACAGGGTTGGGAGACCCAGTACTTC	CASSLGQGWETQYF
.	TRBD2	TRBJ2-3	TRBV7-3	TGTGCCAGCAGCTTAGTACTAGCGGGTTTGCAGTATTTT	CASSLVLAGLQYF
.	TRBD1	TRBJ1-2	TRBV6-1	TGTGCCAGCAGTGAAAGGGGTAGGGGGCCCCGTGGCTACACCTTC	CASSERGRGPRGYTF
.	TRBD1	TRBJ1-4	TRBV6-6	TGTGCCAGCAGTCTGACAGGGAATGAAAAACTGTTTTTT	CASSLTGNEKLFF
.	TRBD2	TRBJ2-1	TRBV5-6	TGTGCCAGCAGCTTGGTTACGGGAGGACCCTACAATGAGCAGTTCTTC	CASSLVTGGPYNEQFF
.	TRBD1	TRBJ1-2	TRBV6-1	TGTGCCAGCGAAGGGGGCTCGGTCTATGGCTACACCTTC	CASEGGSVYGYTF
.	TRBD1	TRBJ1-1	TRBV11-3	TGTGCCAGCAGCTTACACAGGGGGAACACTGAAGCTTTCTTT	CASSLHRGNTEAFF
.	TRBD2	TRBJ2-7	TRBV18	TGTGCCAGCTCCGTGGGACTAGCGGGGACAACCTACGAGCAGTACTTC	CASSVGLAGTTYEQYF
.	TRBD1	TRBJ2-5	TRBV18	TGTGCCAGCTCACCCCAGGGGGTCTACCAAGAGACCCAGTACTTC	CASSPQGVYQETQYF
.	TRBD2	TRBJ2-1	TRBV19	TGTGCCAGTAGTATAGTAGGGCTAGCGGGAAACAATGAGCAGTTCTTC	CASSIVGLAGNNEQFF
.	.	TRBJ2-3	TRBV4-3	TGCGCCAGCAGCCAAGTTGGTATAGGGGCTTCTATCACAGATACGCAGTATTTT	CASSQVGIGASITDTQYF
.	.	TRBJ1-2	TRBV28	TGTGCCAGCAGCTCGGACAGCCGTTATGGCTACACCTTC	CASSSDSRYGYTF
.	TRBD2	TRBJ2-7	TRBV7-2	TGTGCCAGCAGCTCTGGCGGGGGGTTCTACGAGCAGTACTTC	CASSSGGGFYEQYF
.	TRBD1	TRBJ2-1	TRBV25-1	TGTGCCAGCGAGTCACAGGGGGCCGATGAGCAGTTCTTC	CASESQGADEQFF
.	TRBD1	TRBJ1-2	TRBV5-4	TGTGCCAGCAGCGGACAGGGACCTACTAACTATGGCTACACCTTC	CASSGQGPTNYGYTF
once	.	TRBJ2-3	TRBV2	TGTGCCAGCGGGCGGGCCCGGAGGGATACGCAGTATTTT	CASGRARRDTQYF
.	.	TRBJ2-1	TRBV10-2	TGCGCCAGCAGGCAGGGTGGCAATGAGCAGTTCTTC	CASRQGGNEQFF
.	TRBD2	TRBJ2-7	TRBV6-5	TGTGCCAGCAGACCCCGGGCGGGGGGGCGCTACGAGCAGTACTTC	CASRPRAGGRYEQYF
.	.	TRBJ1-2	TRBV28	TGTGCCAGCACCAAAATGACAGCCAACTATGGCTACACCTTC	CASTKMTANYGYTF
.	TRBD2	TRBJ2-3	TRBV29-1	TGCAGCGTACGACTAGCGGGGGGCTCCACAGATACGCAGTATTTT	CSVRLAGGSTDTQYF
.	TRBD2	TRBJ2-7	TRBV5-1	TGCGCCAGCAGGCTAGCGGGAGCCTACGAGCAGTACTTC	CASRLAGAYEQYF
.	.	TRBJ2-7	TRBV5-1	TGCGCCAGCAGCTTGAGTGGTCCGGTATCCTACGAGCAGTACTTC	CASSLSGPVSYEQYF
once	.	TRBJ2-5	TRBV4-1	TGCGCCAGCAGCCAAGAATCAGGGATAGTGGGGGAGACCCAGTACTTC	CASSQESGIVGETQYF
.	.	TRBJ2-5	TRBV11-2	TGTGCCAGCAGCTTAGGGTCGCGGTTACGAGAGACCCAGTACTTC	CASSLGSRLRETQYF
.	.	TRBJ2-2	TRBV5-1	TGCGCCAGCAGCTTGGAAGCAGGGATTAACACCGGGGAGCTGTTTTTT	CASSLEAGINTGELFF
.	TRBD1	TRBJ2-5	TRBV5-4	TGTGCCAGCAGCCGTGACAGGGGTCAAGAGACCCAGTACTTC	CASSRDRGQETQYF
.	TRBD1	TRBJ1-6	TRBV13	TGTGCCAGCAGCTCCTACCGGGACAGGGGCTATAATTCACCCCTCCACTTT	CASSSYRDRGYNSPLHF
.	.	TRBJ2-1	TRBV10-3	TGTGCCATCAGCGCGACCGAGGATTTACGTTACAATGAGCAGTTCTTC	CAISATEDLRYNEQFF
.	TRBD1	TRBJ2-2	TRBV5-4	TGTGCCAGCAGCCCGGCAGGGGACAGGGGTGACGGGGAGCTGTTTTTT	CASSPAGDRGDGELFF
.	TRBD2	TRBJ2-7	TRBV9	TGTGCCAGCAGCGTAGCAACTAGCGGGATCTACGAGCAGTACTTC	CASSVATSGIYEQYF
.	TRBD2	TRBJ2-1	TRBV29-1	TGCAGCGTTGAAGCGTTTAGTCTAGCGGGGACCGTCAATGAGCAGTTCTTC	CSVEAFSLAGTVNEQFF